The sequence of this T cell receptor (beta chain) was determined in a study of vaccination and CD4 T cells after COVID-19. V lost 7 bases and J 4 bases, leaving 16 bases between the germline ends. Per the germline V gene, CDR1 is MNHNS and CDR2 is SASEGT. The CDR3 contains 15 residues. Sequenced with the Oncomine TCR Beta short-read assay was DNA taken from cultured CD4+ T cells. MiXCR, run by TCRdb on the PCR reads, gives a single entry per CDR3 protein. The repertoire holds around 18,000 distinct CDR3 sequences, with 35% to 40% as singletons. Noted treatment: roughly 10-day PBMC culture with coronavirus spike peptide pools or control peptides (ViraFEST assay). In its sample, this clonotype was seen a few times. Its antigen is not identified.

Sequences were obtained from CD4+ T cells from blood, cultured in vitro. The sequence came from a human donor who had recovered from COVID-19. The J gene is TRBJ2-2, the V gene TRBV6-1; D gene uncertain. The CDR3 DNA is TGTGCCAGCACCAACGAGAGGTGGGGCACCGGGGAGCTGTTTTTT. Translating it yields CASTNERWGTGELFF.